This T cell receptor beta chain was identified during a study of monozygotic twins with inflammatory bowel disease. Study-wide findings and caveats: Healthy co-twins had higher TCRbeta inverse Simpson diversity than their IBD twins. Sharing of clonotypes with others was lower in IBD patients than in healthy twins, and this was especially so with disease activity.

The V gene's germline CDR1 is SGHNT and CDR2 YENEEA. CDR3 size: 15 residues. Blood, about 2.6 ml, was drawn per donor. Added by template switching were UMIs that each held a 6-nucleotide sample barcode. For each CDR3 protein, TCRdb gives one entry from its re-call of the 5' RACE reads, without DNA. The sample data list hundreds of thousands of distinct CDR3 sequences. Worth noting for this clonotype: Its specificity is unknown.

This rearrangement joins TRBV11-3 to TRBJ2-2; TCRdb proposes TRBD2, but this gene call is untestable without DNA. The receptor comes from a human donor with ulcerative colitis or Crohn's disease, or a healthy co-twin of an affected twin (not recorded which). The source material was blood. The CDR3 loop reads CASSLAAGREGELFF.